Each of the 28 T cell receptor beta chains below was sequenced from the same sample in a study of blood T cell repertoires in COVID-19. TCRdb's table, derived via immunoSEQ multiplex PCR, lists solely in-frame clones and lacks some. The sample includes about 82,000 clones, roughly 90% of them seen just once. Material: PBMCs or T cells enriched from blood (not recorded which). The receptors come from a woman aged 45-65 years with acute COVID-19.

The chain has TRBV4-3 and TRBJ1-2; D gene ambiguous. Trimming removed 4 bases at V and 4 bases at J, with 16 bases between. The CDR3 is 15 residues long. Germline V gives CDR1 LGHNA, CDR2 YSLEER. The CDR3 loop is CASSPRIEGFYGYTF. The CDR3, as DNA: TGCGCCAGCAGCCCGAGGATTGAGGGATTCTATGGCTACACCTTC.

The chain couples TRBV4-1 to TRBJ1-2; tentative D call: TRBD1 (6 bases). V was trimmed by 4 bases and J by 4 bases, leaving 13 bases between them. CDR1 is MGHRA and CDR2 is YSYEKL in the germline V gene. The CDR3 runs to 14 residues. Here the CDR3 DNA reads TGCGCCAGCAGCCCCACGTGGGGGCCCTATGGCTACACCTTC. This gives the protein CASSPTWGPYGYTF.

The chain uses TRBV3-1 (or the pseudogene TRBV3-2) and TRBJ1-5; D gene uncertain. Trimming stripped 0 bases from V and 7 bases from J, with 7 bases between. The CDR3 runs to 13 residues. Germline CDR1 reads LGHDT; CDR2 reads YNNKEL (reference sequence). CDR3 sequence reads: CASSQDLNQPQHF. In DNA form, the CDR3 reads TGTGCCAGCAGCCAAGATCTAAACCAGCCCCAGCATTTT.

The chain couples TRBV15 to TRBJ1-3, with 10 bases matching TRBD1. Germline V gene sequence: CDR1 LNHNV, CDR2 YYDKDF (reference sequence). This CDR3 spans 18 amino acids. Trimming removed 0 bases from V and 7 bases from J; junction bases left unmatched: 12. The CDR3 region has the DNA TGTGCCACCAGCAGAGATCGCGGGACAGGGGATGTGTTGAACACCATATATTTT. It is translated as CATSRDRGTGDVLNTIYF.

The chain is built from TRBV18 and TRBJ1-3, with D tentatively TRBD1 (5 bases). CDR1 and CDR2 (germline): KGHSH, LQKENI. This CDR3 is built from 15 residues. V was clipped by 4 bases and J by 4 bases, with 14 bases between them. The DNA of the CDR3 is TGTGCCAGCTCACTCACTGACAGTTACGGAAACACCATATATTTT. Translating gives CASSLTDSYGNTIYF.

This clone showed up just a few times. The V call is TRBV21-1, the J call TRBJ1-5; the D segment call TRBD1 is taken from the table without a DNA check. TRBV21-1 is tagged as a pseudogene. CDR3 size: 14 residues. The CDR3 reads CASSKITGSQPQHF. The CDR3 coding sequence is TGTGCCAGCAGCAAGATAACAGGGAGTCAGCCCCAGCATTTT.

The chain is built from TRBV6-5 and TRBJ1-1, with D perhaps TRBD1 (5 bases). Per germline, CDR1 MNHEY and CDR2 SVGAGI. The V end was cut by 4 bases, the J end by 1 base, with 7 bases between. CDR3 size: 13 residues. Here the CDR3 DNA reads TGTGCCAGCAGTTCGGGGGGGAACACTGAAGCTTTCTTT. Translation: CASSSGGNTEAFF.

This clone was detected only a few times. CDR3: CASSLGGEDGYTF. CDR3 bases: TGTGCCAGCAGCTTAGGGGGGGAGGATGGCTACACCTTC. The rearrangement uses TRBV7-2 and TRBJ1-2; TRBD1 is a possible D gene (5 bases). The CDR3 is 13 residues long. Germline V gene data show CDR1 as SGHTA and CDR2 as FQGNSA. Between the trimmed V and J ends, which lost 1 base and 6 bases, there was a span of 9 bases. The full variable domain, with the rest looked up from reference TRBV7-2 and TRBJ1-2, is GAGVSQSPSNKVTEKGKDVELRCDPISGHTALYWYRQSLGQGLEFLIYFQGNSAPDKSGLPSDRFSAERTGGSVSTLTIQRTQQEDSAVYLCASSLGGEDGYTFGSGTRLTVV.

Here the CDR3 reads CAWSVLGRGGAQYF. The CDR3, as DNA: TGTGCCTGGAGTGTACTGGGGCGGGGCGGCGCGCAGTATTTT. V is TRBV30 and J is TRBJ2-3; a weak D match, TRBD2 (6 bases). The CDR3 has 14 amino acids. Germline CDR1 GTSNPN, CDR2 SVGIG (reference sequence). V was shortened by 0 bases and J by 10 bases, with 17 bases between the two germline ends. The variable domain in full, completed from reference TRBV30 and TRBJ2-3, reads SQTIHQWPATLVQPVGSPLSLECTVEGTSNPNLYWYRQAAGRGLQLLFYSVGIGQISSEVPQNLSASRPQDRQFILSSKKLLLSDSGFYLCAWSVLGRGGAQYFGPGTRLTVL.

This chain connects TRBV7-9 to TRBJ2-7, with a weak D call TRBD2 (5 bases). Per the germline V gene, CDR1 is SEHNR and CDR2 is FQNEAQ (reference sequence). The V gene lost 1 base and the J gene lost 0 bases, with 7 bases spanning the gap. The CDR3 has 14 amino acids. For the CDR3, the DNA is TGTGCCAGCAGCTTAGAGGAGGACTCCTACGAGCAGTACTTC. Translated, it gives CASSLEEDSYEQYF.

The CDR3 nucleotides read TGCGCCAGCAGTGAGCAGGGGGCGGAATACGAGCAGTACTTC. Translated: CASSEQGAEYEQYF. The J gene is TRBJ2-7, the V gene TRBV10-2, with 8 nucleotides matching TRBD1. Germline values: CDR1 WSHSY, CDR2 SAAADI. This CDR3 spans 14 amino acids. J was trimmed by 4 bases and V by 2 bases; bases with no gene match: 4.

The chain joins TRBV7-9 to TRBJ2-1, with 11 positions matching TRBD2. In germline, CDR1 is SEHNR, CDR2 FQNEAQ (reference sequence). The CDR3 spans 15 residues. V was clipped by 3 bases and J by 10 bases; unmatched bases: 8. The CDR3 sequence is CASSFGLAGSTEQFF. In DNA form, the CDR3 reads TGTGCCAGCAGCTTTGGACTAGCGGGCTCTACAGAGCAGTTCTTC. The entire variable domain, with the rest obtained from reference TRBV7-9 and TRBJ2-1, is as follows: DTGVSQNPRHKITKRGQNVTFRCDPISEHNRLYWYRQTLGQGPEFLTYFQNEAQLEKSRLLSDRFSAERPKGSFSTLEIQRTEQGDSAMYLCASSFGLAGSTEQFFGPGTRLTVL.

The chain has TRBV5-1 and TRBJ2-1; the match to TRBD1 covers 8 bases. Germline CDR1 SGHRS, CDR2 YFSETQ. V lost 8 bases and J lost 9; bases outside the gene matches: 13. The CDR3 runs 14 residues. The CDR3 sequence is CASATGANNGEQFF. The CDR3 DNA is TGCGCCAGTGCGACAGGGGCGAACAACGGTGAGCAGTTCTTC.

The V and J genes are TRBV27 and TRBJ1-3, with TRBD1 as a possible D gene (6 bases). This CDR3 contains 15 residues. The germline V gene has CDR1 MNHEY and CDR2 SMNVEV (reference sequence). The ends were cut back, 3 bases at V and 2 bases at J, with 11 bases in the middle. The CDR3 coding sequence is TGTGCCAGCAGTTTCCAGACAGGTGCTGGAAACACCATATATTTT. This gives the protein CASSFQTGAGNTIYF.

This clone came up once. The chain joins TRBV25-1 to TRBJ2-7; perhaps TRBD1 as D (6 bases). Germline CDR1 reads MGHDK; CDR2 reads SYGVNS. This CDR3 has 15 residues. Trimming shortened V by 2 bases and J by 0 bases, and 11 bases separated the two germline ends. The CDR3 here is CASSEGQSLSYEQYF. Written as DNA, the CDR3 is TGTGCCAGCAGTGAAGGACAGTCCCTCTCCTACGAGCAGTACTTC.

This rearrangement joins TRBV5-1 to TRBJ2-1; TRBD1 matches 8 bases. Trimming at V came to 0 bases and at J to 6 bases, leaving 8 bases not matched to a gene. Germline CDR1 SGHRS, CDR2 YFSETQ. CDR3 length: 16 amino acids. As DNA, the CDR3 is TGCGCCAGCAGCTTGGGACCGCAGGGGGCTGGCAATGAGCAGTTCTTC. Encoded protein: CASSLGPQGAGNEQFF.

As DNA, the CDR3 is TGCGCCAGCAGCCTAACAGGGTACTCGACCGGGGAGCTGTTTTTT. Translation: CASSLTGYSTGELFF. The rearrangement links TRBV4-1 to TRBJ2-2; D perhaps matches TRBD1 (6 bases). Trimming pared 4 bases from V and 5 bases from J, leaving 14 bases between. This CDR3 is 15 amino acids long. Germline V gene lookup returns CDR1 MGHRA and CDR2 YSYEKL.

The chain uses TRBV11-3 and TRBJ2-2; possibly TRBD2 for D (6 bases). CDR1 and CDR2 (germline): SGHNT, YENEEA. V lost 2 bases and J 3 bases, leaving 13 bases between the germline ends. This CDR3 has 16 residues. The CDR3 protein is CASSLRIGRDTGELFF. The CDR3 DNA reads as TGTGCCAGCAGCTTACGAATCGGGAGAGACACCGGGGAGCTGTTTTTT.

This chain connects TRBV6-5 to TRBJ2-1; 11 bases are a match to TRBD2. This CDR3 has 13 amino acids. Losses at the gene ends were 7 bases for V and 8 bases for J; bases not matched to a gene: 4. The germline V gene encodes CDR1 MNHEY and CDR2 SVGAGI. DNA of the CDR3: TGTGCCAGCAAGCTAGCGGGAGGAGATGAGCAGTTCTTC. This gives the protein CASKLAGGDEQFF.

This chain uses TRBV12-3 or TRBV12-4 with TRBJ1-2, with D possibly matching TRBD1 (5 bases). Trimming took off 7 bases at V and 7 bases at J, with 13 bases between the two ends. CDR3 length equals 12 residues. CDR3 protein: CASTKGRAGYTF. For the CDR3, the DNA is TGTGCCAGCACTAAGGGCAGGGCTGGCTACACCTTC.

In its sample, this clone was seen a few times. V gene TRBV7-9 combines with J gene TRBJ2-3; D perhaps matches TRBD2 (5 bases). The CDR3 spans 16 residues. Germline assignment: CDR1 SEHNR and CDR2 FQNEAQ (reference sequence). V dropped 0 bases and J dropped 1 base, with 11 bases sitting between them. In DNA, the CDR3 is TGTGCCAGCAGCTTAGCGAGGGTGTGGGGCACAGATACGCAGTATTTT. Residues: CASSLARVWGTDTQYF.

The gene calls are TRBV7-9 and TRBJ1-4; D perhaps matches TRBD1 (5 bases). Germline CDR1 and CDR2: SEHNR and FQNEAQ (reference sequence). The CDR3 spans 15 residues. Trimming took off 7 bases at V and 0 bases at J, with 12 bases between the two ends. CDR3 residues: CASTRGGATNEKLFF. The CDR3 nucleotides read TGTGCCAGCACCCGGGGAGGGGCAACTAATGAAAAACTGTTTTTT.

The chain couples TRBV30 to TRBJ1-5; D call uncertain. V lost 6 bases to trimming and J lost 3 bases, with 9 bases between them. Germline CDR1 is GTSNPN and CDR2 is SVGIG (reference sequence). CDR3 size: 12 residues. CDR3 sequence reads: CACNRDNQPQHF. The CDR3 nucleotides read TGTGCCTGTAACCGAGACAATCAGCCCCAGCATTTT.

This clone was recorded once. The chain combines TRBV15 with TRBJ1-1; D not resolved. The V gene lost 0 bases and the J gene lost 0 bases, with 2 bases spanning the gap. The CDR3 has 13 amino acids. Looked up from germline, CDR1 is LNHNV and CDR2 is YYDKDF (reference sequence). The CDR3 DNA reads TGTGCCACCAGCAGAGATATGAACACTGAAGCTTTCTTT. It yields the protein CATSRDMNTEAFF. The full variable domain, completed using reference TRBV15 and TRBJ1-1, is DAMVIQNPRYQVTQFGKPVTLSCSQTLNHNVMYWYQQKSSQAPKLLFHYYDKDFNNEADTPDNFQSRRPNTSFCFLDIRSPGLGDTAMYLCATSRDMNTEAFFGQGTRLTVV.

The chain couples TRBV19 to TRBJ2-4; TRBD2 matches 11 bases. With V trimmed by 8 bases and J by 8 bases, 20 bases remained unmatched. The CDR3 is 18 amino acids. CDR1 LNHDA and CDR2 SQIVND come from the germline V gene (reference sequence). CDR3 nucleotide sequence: TGTGCCAGTCAGAGTGAGGCTAGCGGGAGGATCTGGGGGGACATTCAGTACTTC. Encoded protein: CASQSEASGRIWGDIQYF.

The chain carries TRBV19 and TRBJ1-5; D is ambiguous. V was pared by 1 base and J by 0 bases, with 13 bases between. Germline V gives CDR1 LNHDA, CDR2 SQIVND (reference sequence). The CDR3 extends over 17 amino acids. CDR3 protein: CASSIVGSKYSNQPQHF. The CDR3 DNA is TGTGCCAGTAGTATAGTCGGGTCTAAGTATAGCAATCAGCCCCAGCATTTT.

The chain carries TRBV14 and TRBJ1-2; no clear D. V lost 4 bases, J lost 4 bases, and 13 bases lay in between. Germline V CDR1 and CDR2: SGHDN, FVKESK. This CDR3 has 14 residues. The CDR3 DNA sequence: TGTGCCAGCAGCCGAGGGCAGGCCGTCTATGGCTACACCTTC. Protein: CASSRGQAVYGYTF.

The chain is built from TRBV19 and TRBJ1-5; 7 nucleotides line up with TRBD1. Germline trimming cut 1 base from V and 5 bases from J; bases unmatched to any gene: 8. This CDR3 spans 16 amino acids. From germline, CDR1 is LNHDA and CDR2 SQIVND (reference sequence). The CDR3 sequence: CASSIGWRGRDQPQHF. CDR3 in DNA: TGTGCCAGTAGTATAGGATGGAGGGGGCGCGATCAGCCCCAGCATTTT.